This is a list of T cell receptor beta chains from one sample in a study of T cells in Graves' hyperthyroidism and ophthalmopathy. Using its own MiXCR run on the multiplex PCR reads, TCRdb lists one record per CDR3 protein. Here the sample spans 500,000 to 750,000 distinct CDR3 sequences, 12% to 15% being singletons. The sample was blood. These receptors came from a woman between 18 and 29 years old with Graves' ophthalmopathy. CDR3s include the opening cysteine and the closing phenylalanine or tryptophan. A D gene is named only where the DNA matches it firmly. Clone size is not always given. Where it is, it says once, few, many or a class for expanded clones.

J: TRBJ2-6
D: -
size: -
V: TRBV7-6
DNA: TGTGCCAGCAGCTTACTTCAGGGGTTAACTGGGGCCAACGTCCTGACTTTC
CDR3: CASSLLQGLTGANVLTF

J: TRBJ2-3
D: -
size: few
V: TRBV6-6
DNA: TGTGCCAGCAGTTACATTTCTGGCATCGGGGACACAGATACGCAGTATTTT
CDR3: CASSYISGIGDTDTQYF

J: TRBJ1-1
D: -
size: once
V: TRBV6-2/TRBV6-3
DNA: TGTGCCAGCAGTTACCCACAGTCGAACACTGAAGCTTTCTTT
CDR3: CASSYPQSNTEAFF

J: TRBJ2-2
D: -
size: few
V: TRBV29-1
DNA: TGCAGCGCCCCGGAGCCCACCGGGGAGCTGTTTTTT
CDR3: CSAPEPTGELFF

J: TRBJ2-5
D: TRBD1
size: many
V: TRBV20-1
DNA: TGCAGTGCTAGATTACAGGGGGCTGGGGGAGAGACCCAGTACTTC
CDR3: CSARLQGAGGETQYF

J: TRBJ2-1
D: -
size: -
V: TRBV19
DNA: TGTGCCAGTAGTATAGGGCTATTGGGGGCCGATGAGCAGTTCTTC
CDR3: CASSIGLLGADEQFF

J: TRBJ2-1
D: -
size: many
V: TRBV5-5
DNA: TGTGCCAGCAGCCGGGACGGCCGGGACTACAATGAGCAGTTCTTC
CDR3: CASSRDGRDYNEQFF

J: TRBJ2-1
D: TRBD2
size: many
V: TRBV7-8
DNA: TGTGCCAGCAGCCCGGGACTAGGGACATACAATGAGCAGTTCTTC
CDR3: CASSPGLGTYNEQFF

J: TRBJ1-4
D: TRBD1
size: few
V: TRBV28
DNA: TGTGCCAGTTACCCGGGACAGGGGACAACTAATGAAAAACTGTTTTTT
CDR3: CASYPGQGTTNEKLFF

J: TRBJ1-1
D: TRBD1
size: many
V: TRBV11-2
DNA: TGTGCCAGCAGCTTAGGGCCGGGACAGGGACCTCTTATTGAAGCTTTCTTT
CDR3: CASSLGPGQGPLIEAFF

J: TRBJ2-1
D: TRBD2
size: -
V: TRBV19
DNA: TGTGCCAGTAGTACAGCGGGAGGGCCGGCGTCCGAGCAGTTCTTC
CDR3: CASSTAGGPASEQFF

J: TRBJ2-7
D: -
size: many
V: TRBV6-1
DNA: TGTGCCAGCAGTACGGGTTCGTCCGAGCAGTACTTC
CDR3: CASSTGSSEQYF

J: TRBJ1-1
D: -
size: many
V: TRBV2
DNA: TGTGCCAGCAGTGAAGCGCCAGGGGTTGGAACTGAAGCTTTCTTT
CDR3: CASSEAPGVGTEAFF

J: TRBJ2-3
D: TRBD2
size: -
V: TRBV5-1
DNA: TGCGCCAGCAGCTTGGCCGGGACTAGTTATTTCCGATCTTCAAGCACAGATACGCAGTATTTT
CDR3: CASSLAGTSYFRSSSTDTQYF

J: TRBJ2-7
D: TRBD1
size: few
V: TRBV7-6
DNA: TGTGCCAGCAGCTCGCGAACGGGACAGGGTTCCTACGAGCAGTACTTC
CDR3: CASSSRTGQGSYEQYF

J: TRBJ1-1
D: -
size: many
V: TRBV18
DNA: TGTGCCAGCTCACCACCGAACAGCCTTATGAACACTGAAGCTTTCTTT
CDR3: CASSPPNSLMNTEAFF

J: TRBJ2-4
D: TRBD2
size: few
V: TRBV7-9
DNA: TGTGCCAGCAGCTTGGGACTAGCGGGAATGATTGACAAAAACATTCAGTACTTC
CDR3: CASSLGLAGMIDKNIQYF

J: TRBJ2-3
D: -
size: many
V: TRBV11-2
DNA: TGTGCCAGCAGCCCTGCGGCTGGGACAGATACGCAGTATTTT
CDR3: CASSPAAGTDTQYF

J: TRBJ2-7
D: -
size: -
V: TRBV5-5
DNA: TGTGCCAGCAGCTTGGCCATATCCTCCTACGAGCAGTACTTC
CDR3: CASSLAISSYEQYF

J: TRBJ2-2
D: TRBD2
size: many
V: TRBV24-1
DNA: TGTGCCACCAGTGATGAAGGGGGACTAGCGGCTTTCACCGGGGAGCTGTTTTTT
CDR3: CATSDEGGLAAFTGELFF

J: TRBJ2-7
D: -
size: few
V: TRBV4-1
DNA: TGCGCCAGCAGCCAGGGGTCTTGGGCAGTACCTGTCTCCTACGAGCAGTACTTC
CDR3: CASSQGSWAVPVSYEQYF

J: TRBJ1-1
D: -
size: many
V: TRBV2
DNA: TGTGCCAGCAGTGAGGCAGAGGGGACTGAAGCTTTCTTT
CDR3: CASSEAEGTEAFF

J: TRBJ2-7
D: -
size: many
V: TRBV5-8
DNA: TGTGCGCCTCCAGACGGTACTGAGGTCGGTATCCACGAGCAGTACTTC
CDR3: CAPPDGTEVGIHEQYF

J: TRBJ2-3
D: -
size: many
V: TRBV2
DNA: TGTGCCAGCAGTGAAACCTCAGATACGCAGTATTTT
CDR3: CASSETSDTQYF